The following is a TCR beta chain sequence with its context. Its cognate antigen is unknown. The study ran its PCR with 60 Vbeta and 13 Jbeta primers. Repertoires were generated with immunoSEQ multiplex PCR, while TCRdb's copy carries only in-frame clones and drops some. The sample has 150,000 or so clones; approximately 81% are singletons. The germline V gene encodes CDR1 MRHNA and CDR2 SNTAGT. Trimming left V 3 bases short and J 9 bases short, with 13 bases between. The CDR3 runs 13 residues. The record originates from a study of cytomegalovirus exposure and HLA in healthy donors. Study-wide points: In vitro, three CMV-associated chains proved specific for CMV antigens.

The rearrangement links TRBV6-4 to TRBJ2-3; D remains ambiguous. This clonotype was sampled from a young man in good health and CMV-seronegative. Material for sequencing was PBMCs. CDR3 protein: CASSDGPRSTQYF. The CDR3 nucleotides read TGTGCCAGCAGTGATGGGCCCCGAAGCACGCAGTATTTT.